The 22 T cell receptor beta chains presented below share a single source sample, sequenced in a study of blood T cell repertoires in COVID-19. Using immunoSEQ multiplex PCR, the repertoire was profiled, and TCRdb retains in-frame clones only, with some absent. The table records roughly 140,000 clones, just under 80% of them present only once. Source material: peripheral blood. All receptors derive from a woman aged 55-70 years with acute or convalescent COVID-19.

This clone has a single count. The chain recombines TRBV19 with TRBJ1-5, with TRBD1 identical over 10 bases. The germline CDR1 and CDR2 sequences are LNHDA and SQIVND (reference sequence). V dropped 5 bases and J dropped 6; count of bases not matched to a gene: 10. This CDR3 spans 16 amino acids. The chain's CDR3 is CASSLDRGQQVQPQHF. The CDR3 DNA is TGTGCCAGTAGTCTCGACAGGGGGCAGCAGGTTCAGCCCCAGCATTTT. Using reference TRBV19 and TRBJ1-5 for the parts outside the CDR3, the full variable domain is DGGITQSPKYLFRKEGQNVTLSCEQNLNHDAMYWYRQDPGQGLRLIYYSQIVNDFQKGDIAEGYSVSREKKESFPLTVTSAQKNPTAFYLCASSLDRGQQVQPQHFGDGTRLSIL.

The CDR3 loop is CASSPRQVRNPYEQYF. The DNA for the CDR3 is TGCGCCAGCAGCCCAAGACAGGTGCGAAATCCCTACGAGCAGTACTTC. The chain joins TRBV5-1 to TRBJ2-7; D is possibly TRBD1 (6 bases). The germline gives CDR1 SGHRS, CDR2 YFSETQ. Trimming cost V 4 bases and J 2 bases, with 19 bases left between them. The CDR3 covers 16 residues.

This rearrangement joins TRBV2 to TRBJ2-3; D remains unclear. CDR1 and CDR2 from the germline V gene are SNHLY and FYNNEI. This CDR3 comprises 8 residues. Deletions cut 10 bases from V and 13 bases from J, with 9 bases between. The CDR3 DNA sequence: TGTGCCACCCCACCTAAGTATTTT. As protein: CATPPKYF.

In this sample, this clone turned up a few times. The chain recombines TRBV5-1 with TRBJ1-1; D remains ambiguous. CDR3 length: 14 amino acids. V shed 3 bases and J shed 4 bases, with 13 bases lying between them. Germline CDR1 SGHRS, CDR2 YFSETQ. CDR3 DNA: TGCGCCAGCAGCTCGGGAGGGTTGGGCACTGAAGCTTTCTTT. Protein product: CASSSGGLGTEAFF. The whole variable domain, filled in from reference TRBV5-1 and TRBJ1-1, reads KAGVTQTPRYLIKTRGQQVTLSCSPISGHRSVSWYQQTPGQGLQFLFEYFSETQRNKGNFPGRFSGRQFSNSRSEMNVSTLELGDSALYLCASSSGGLGTEAFFGQGTRLTVV.

This chain uses TRBV27 with TRBJ1-5; no reliable D call. This CDR3 region has 12 residues. With 8 bases removed from V and 3 bases from J, the gap between germline ends came to 8 bases. In germline, CDR1 is MNHEY, CDR2 SMNVEV (reference sequence). This CDR3 is CASGSFNQPQHF. The CDR3, as DNA: TGTGCCAGCGGTTCGTTCAATCAGCCCCAGCATTTT.

CDR3 nucleotides: TGTGCCAGCAGCGTAGAACTAGCGGCCGGGGATGAGCAGTTCTTC. It translates to CASSVELAAGDEQFF. This chain connects TRBV9 to TRBJ2-1, with 8 nucleotides matching TRBD2. Per the germline V gene, CDR1 is SGDLS and CDR2 is YYNGEE. CDR3 size: 15 residues. J lost 8 bases, V lost 0 bases, and 7 bases had no gene match.

The rearrangement uses TRBV10-3 and TRBJ1-5; 7 bases align to TRBD1. There are 15 residues in the CDR3. The V gene end was trimmed by 4 bases and the J gene end by 3 bases; junction bases not matched to a gene: 6. Germline lookup yields CDR1 ENHRY and CDR2 SYGVKD. The CDR3 DNA reads as TGTGCCATCAGTGGGAGTACAGGGGTCAATCAGCCCCAGCATTTT. Encoded protein: CAISGSTGVNQPQHF.

On this clone itself: The same CDR3 also results from other DNA sequences found in this sample. The V and J genes are TRBV27 and TRBJ1-1, with D tentatively TRBD1 (5 bases). V dropped 1 base and J dropped 5 bases, with 11 bases sitting between them. The CDR3 runs to 14 residues. The germline gives CDR1 MNHEY, CDR2 SMNVEV (reference sequence). CDR3 nucleotides: TGTGCCAGCAGTTTATTTCAGGGTCCGACTGAAGCTTTCTTT. The encoded protein is CASSLFQGPTEAFF.

This chain links TRBV7-2 with TRBJ2-1; 11 bases are a match to TRBD2. Germline values: CDR1 SGHTA, CDR2 FQGNSA. The CDR3 spans 13 residues. Trimming took 8 bases from V and 4 from J; bases not matched to a gene: 1. The CDR3 protein is CASGTSGYNEQFF. In DNA, the CDR3 is TGTGCCAGCGGGACTAGCGGATACAATGAGCAGTTCTTC.

The chain joins TRBV19 to TRBJ2-7; 13 bases are shared with TRBD2. V was clipped by 5 bases and J by 6 bases; unmatched bases: 4. Germline-derived CDR1 and CDR2 are LNHDA and SQIVND (reference sequence). CDR3 size: 14 residues. This CDR3 is CASSSGLAGAEQYF. The CDR3 nucleotides read TGTGCCAGTAGTTCCGGACTAGCGGGAGCCGAGCAGTACTTC. The full variable domain, in which reference TRBV19 and TRBJ2-7 provide the parts outside the CDR3, is DGGITQSPKYLFRKEGQNVTLSCEQNLNHDAMYWYRQDPGQGLRLIYYSQIVNDFQKGDIAEGYSVSREKKESFPLTVTSAQKNPTAFYLCASSSGLAGAEQYFGPGTRLTVT.

This clone was recorded a few times. The rearrangement uses TRBV10-1 and TRBJ1-6, with no clear D. This CDR3 has 13 amino acids. Trimming stripped 10 bases from V and 7 bases from J, with 14 bases between. Germline lookup yields CDR1 WNHNN and CDR2 SYGVQD (reference sequence). The CDR3 DNA follows: TGCGCCACCCGGGAGGCATTGAATTCACCCCTCCACTTT. Its translation: CATREALNSPLHF.

The gene calls are TRBV5-1 and TRBJ2-6; possible D gene TRBD1, 5 bases. Germline V gene lookup returns CDR1 SGHRS and CDR2 YFSETQ. The V gene lost 3 bases and the J gene lost 0 bases, with 13 bases spanning the gap. The CDR3 extends over 17 amino acids. DNA for the CDR3: TGCGCCAGCAGCTGGGTGGACACACTCTCTGGGGCCAACGTCCTGACTTTC. This codes for CASSWVDTLSGANVLTF.

V is TRBV19 and J is TRBJ2-3; D possibly corresponds to TRBD1 (6 bases). This CDR3 is 14 amino acids long. V shed 7 bases and J shed 6 bases, with 17 bases lying between them. Germline CDR1 LNHDA, CDR2 SQIVND (reference sequence). The CDR3 protein is CASKSPGDQDTQYF. The CDR3, as DNA: TGTGCCAGTAAGTCCCCAGGGGACCAGGATACGCAGTATTTT.

As concerns this clone: This sample includes further DNA sequences coding for the same CDR3. The CDR3 bases are TGTGCCATCGGGCAGGGGTATTTGGAGACCCAGTACTTC. Protein sequence: CAIGQGYLETQYF. This rearrangement joins TRBV10-3 to TRBJ2-5, with a tentative D call TRBD1 (6 bases). CDR1 is ENHRY and CDR2 is SYGVKD in the germline V gene. This CDR3 is 13 amino acids long. Trimming took 8 bases from V and 5 from J, leaving 15 bases between them.

J is TRBJ1-3 and V is TRBV3-1 (or the pseudogene TRBV3-2); possibly TRBD1 for D (5 bases). V shed 3 bases and J shed 0 bases, with 6 bases lying between them. CDR1 and CDR2 from the germline V gene are LGHDT and YNNKEL (reference sequence). The CDR3 length is 14 residues. Here the CDR3 DNA reads TGTGCCAGCAGCCAGGGACTCTCTGGAAACACCATATATTTT. This translates into CASSQGLSGNTIYF.

This clone was seen a handful of times. The chain employs TRBV25-1 and TRBJ2-1, with 8 bases matching TRBD1. Germline lookup yields CDR1 MGHDK and CDR2 SYGVNS. The CDR3 sequence is 18 residues long. Germline trimming cut 4 bases from V and 5 bases from J; bases unmatched to any gene: 16. CDR3 in DNA: TGTGCCAGCAGTGCCACCAGACCCGGACAGGGAGGCCACAATGAGCAGTTCTTC. This gives the protein CASSATRPGQGGHNEQFF.

The CDR3 protein is CASSSRVFGYTF. CDR3 DNA sequence: TGTGCCAGCAGTTCGAGGGTTTTCGGCTACACCTTC. This sequence joins TRBV6-5 and TRBJ1-2; D uncertain. Trimming pared 4 bases from V and 8 bases from J, leaving 11 bases between. The germline CDR1 and CDR2 sequences are MNHEY and SVGAGI. CDR3 size: 12 residues.

J is TRBJ1-1 and V is TRBV10-3, with D uncertain. Germline CDR1 and CDR2: ENHRY and SYGVKD. The CDR3 covers 11 residues. The germline V and J ends were trimmed by 4 bases and 11 bases, with 11 bases remaining between them. CDR3 sequence: CAISVRGLAFF. In DNA, the CDR3 is TGTGCCATCAGTGTGCGCGGTCTTGCTTTCTTT.

This clone was seen more than once but under ten times. The V gene is TRBV6-5, the J gene TRBJ2-7; D is unclear. The V end lost 5 bases, the J end lost 0 bases, and 14 bases lay between the germline ends. This CDR3 spans 15 amino acids. CDR1 is MNHEY and CDR2 is SVGAGI in the germline V gene. The CDR3 loop is CASSPDDITSYEQYF. The CDR3 coding sequence is TGTGCCAGCAGTCCTGACGACATAACCTCCTACGAGCAGTACTTC.

The chain is built from TRBV5-1 and TRBJ2-7, with D maybe TRBD2 (5 bases). The V end was cut by 3 bases, the J end by 1 base, with 11 bases between. In germline, CDR1 is SGHRS, CDR2 YFSETQ. The CDR3 contains 14 residues. Here the CDR3 reads CASSWTFGSYEQYF. The CDR3 DNA is TGCGCCAGCAGCTGGACTTTTGGTTCCTACGAGCAGTACTTC.

The V call is TRBV7-9, the J call TRBJ1-4; D is perhaps TRBD1 (6 bases). Germline V gene sequence: CDR1 SEHNR, CDR2 FQNEAQ (reference sequence). V lost 5 bases, J lost 2 bases, and 21 bases lay in between. CDR3 size: 18 residues. The CDR3 here is CASSPNRVWATTNEKLFF. The CDR3 nucleotides are TGTGCCAGCAGCCCGAACAGGGTATGGGCAACTACTAATGAAAAACTGTTTTTT.

V gene TRBV28 combines with J gene TRBJ1-5; D is uncertain. V lost 3 bases and J lost 2, with 8 bases in between. This CDR3 is built from 14 residues. CDR1 is MDHEN and CDR2 is SYDVKM in the germline V gene. The CDR3 sequence: CASSFGFGNQPQHF. In DNA form, the CDR3 reads TGTGCCAGCAGTTTCGGGTTCGGCAATCAGCCCCAGCATTTT.